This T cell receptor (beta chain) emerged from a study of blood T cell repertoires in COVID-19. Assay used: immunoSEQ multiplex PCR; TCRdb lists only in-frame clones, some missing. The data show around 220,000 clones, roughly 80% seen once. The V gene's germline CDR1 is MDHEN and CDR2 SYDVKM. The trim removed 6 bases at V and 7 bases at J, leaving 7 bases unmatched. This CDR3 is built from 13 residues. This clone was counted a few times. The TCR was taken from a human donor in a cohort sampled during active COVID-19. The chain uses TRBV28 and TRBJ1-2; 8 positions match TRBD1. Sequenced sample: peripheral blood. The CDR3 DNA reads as TGTGCCAGCAGGGACAGGGCAAGGGGTGGCTACACCTTC. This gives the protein CASRDRARGGYTF.